These T cell receptor beta chains were read from a single sample in a study of control samples from healthy donors and cancer patients. Assay used: immunoSEQ multiplex PCR; TCRdb lists only in-frame clones, some missing. In the table there are approximately 150,000 clones, around nine tenths of which are singletons. Sequenced input: blood. The receptors originated from a man younger than 35 in good health. The CDR3 runs from the conserved cysteine through the conserved F or W. D genes are given only for firm matches. Not all rows give a size; the values are once, few, many and, for expanded clones, a class.

V	size	J	D	DNA	CDR3
TRBV11-3	once	TRBJ2-2	NA	TGTGCCAGCAGCAAACAGAGCAACACCGGGGAGCTGTTTTTT	CASSKQSNTGELFF
TRBV7-9	NA	TRBJ2-3	NA	TGTGCCAGCAGCTTCCTGATGCGGAGTAGCACAGATACGCAGTATTTT	CASSFLMRSSTDTQYF
TRBV5-4	NA	TRBJ2-1	TRBD2	TGTGCCAGCAGGCCGGGACTAGCGGGGGAGCAGTTCTTC	CASRPGLAGEQFF
TRBV5-1	NA	TRBJ1-1	NA	TGCGCCAGCAGCCGTGACTTAAACACTGAAGCTTTCTTT	CASSRDLNTEAFF
TRBV3-1/TRBV3-2	NA	TRBJ2-1	NA	TGTGCCAGCAGCCAAGACAGTAATGAGCAGTTCTTC	CASSQDSNEQFF
TRBV7-9	once	TRBJ1-2	TRBD1	TGTGCCAGCAGCTTAGTTCCGGACAGGGTAAATGGCTACACCTTC	CASSLVPDRVNGYTF
TRBV7-2	NA	TRBJ2-3	TRBD2	TGTGCCAGCAGCCTCCACGGGGGAGGGGCGCGGCGGACAGATACGCAGTATTTT	CASSLHGGGARRTDTQYF
TRBV7-6	NA	TRBJ2-2	TRBD2	TGTGCCAGCAGCTCGACCCCGGGGGCGGGGGGCACCGGGGAGCTGTTTTTT	CASSSTPGAGGTGELFF
TRBV3-1/TRBV3-2	NA	TRBJ2-5	NA	TGTGCCAGCAGCCAAGATTTCGGGGCAGTTCAAGAGACCCAGTACTTC	CASSQDFGAVQETQYF
TRBV5-1	NA	TRBJ2-5	NA	TGCGCCAGCAGCCGAGGGACGGGGGAGACCCAGTACTTC	CASSRGTGETQYF
TRBV12-3/TRBV12-4	NA	TRBJ2-5	TRBD2	TGTGCCAGCATGGTAGCGGGGTGGGAGACCCAGTACTTC	CASMVAGWETQYF
TRBV4-2	NA	TRBJ2-1	NA	TGTGCCAGCAGCCTCGGGGGAGGTAGCGATGAGCAGTTCTTC	CASSLGGGSDEQFF
TRBV29-1	NA	TRBJ2-1	TRBD2	TGCAGCGTTGTGGGTAGCGGGGGGCACAGATACAATGAGCAGTTCTTC	CSVVGSGGHRYNEQFF
TRBV28	NA	TRBJ1-2	NA	TGTGCCAGCAGTATGACAGGCAACTATGGCTACACCTTC	CASSMTGNYGYTF
TRBV24-1	NA	TRBJ2-1	NA	TGTGCCATTTGTCCCGCGAGTAATGAGCAGTTCTTC	CAICPASNEQFF
TRBV28	NA	TRBJ2-7	TRBD1	TGTGCCAGCAGCCTGGGGACAGGGTCTTTGGAGCAGTACTTC	CASSLGTGSLEQYF
TRBV9	NA	TRBJ2-3	TRBD2	TGTACCAGCAGCCGGGGGAGCGGGGGGGCCGCAGATACGCAGTATTTT	CTSSRGSGGAADTQYF
TRBV27	NA	TRBJ1-4	TRBD1	TGTGCCAGCAGTTTAGGGACAGATCCGGGAAAACTGTTTTTT	CASSLGTDPGKLFF
TRBV29-1	NA	TRBJ2-7	TRBD1	TGCAGCGGACGGGTTAAAGGGGGCACCTCCTACGAGCAGTACTTC	CSGRVKGGTSYEQYF
TRBV6-1	NA	TRBJ1-5	NA	TGTGCCAGCAGTGAAGCCCTACAGGGAATTATAGGCAATCAGCCCCAGCATTTT	CASSEALQGIIGNQPQHF
TRBV28	NA	TRBJ1-4	NA	TGTGCCAGCAGTGCTATTATGCCCCCGGGACTAACTAATGAAAAACTGTTTTTT	CASSAIMPPGLTNEKLFF
TRBV9	NA	TRBJ2-3	TRBD1	TGTGCCAGCAGCGTAGTAGGACAGGGGTGGAATACGCAGTATTTT	CASSVVGQGWNTQYF
TRBV6-6	NA	TRBJ1-5	TRBD1	TGTGCCAGCAGCTTCCTTGACAGGGGCCCCAATCAGCCCCAGCATTTT	CASSFLDRGPNQPQHF
TRBV4-2	NA	TRBJ2-3	TRBD1	TGTGCCAGCAGCCAAGAAGGGGACAGGGTTGATACGCAGTATTTT	CASSQEGDRVDTQYF
TRBV30	NA	TRBJ1-5	NA	TGTGCCTGGAGTCTCGCAGGGTCACGGCCCCAGCATTTT	CAWSLAGSRPQHF
TRBV27	NA	TRBJ2-3	TRBD1	TGTGCCAGCAGCAACCTCCTGGGACAGTCAAAAGGGGATACGCAGTATTTT	CASSNLLGQSKGDTQYF
TRBV3-1/TRBV3-2	NA	TRBJ2-2	TRBD2	TGTGCCAGCAGCCAAATAGCGGGGGGCGGCACCGGGGAGCTGTTTTTT	CASSQIAGGGTGELFF
TRBV18	NA	TRBJ1-2	TRBD1	TGTGCCAGCTCACCAACCCCCGGACAGGGCCACTATGGCTACACCTTC	CASSPTPGQGHYGYTF
TRBV9	NA	TRBJ2-3	NA	TGTGCCAGCAGCGTAAGTGGCGGAACAGATACGCAGTATTTT	CASSVSGGTDTQYF
TRBV2	NA	TRBJ1-1	TRBD1	TGTGCCAGCAGGAGGGACAGTAAAGCTTTCTTT	CASRRDSKAFF
TRBV4-3	NA	TRBJ1-4	NA	TGCGCCAGCAGCCAATCTAGGGCGAGGAAACTGTTTTTT	CASSQSRARKLFF
TRBV27	NA	TRBJ1-2	NA	TGTGCCAGCAGTTTTAGGGGTAATCATGGCTACACCTTC	CASSFRGNHGYTF
TRBV10-1	NA	TRBJ1-5	NA	TGCGCCAGCATCGGTCAGCCCCAGCATTTT	CASIGQPQHF
TRBV5-1	NA	TRBJ2-7	NA	TGCGCCAGCAGCCAAGGACAGCCTGGAGGCGAGCAGTACTTC	CASSQGQPGGEQYF
TRBV18	NA	TRBJ2-1	NA	TGTGCCAGCTCCCAACGTGGGGGGGCCTCCTACAATGAGCAGTTCTTC	CASSQRGGASYNEQFF
TRBV3-1/TRBV3-2	NA	TRBJ1-2	NA	TGTGCCAGCAGCCTGGGCGTGGTGGGTATCTATGGCTACACCTTC	CASSLGVVGIYGYTF
TRBV6-2/TRBV6-3	NA	TRBJ2-7	NA	TGTGCCAGCAGTTGGACGATCCCTCGGGTCGAGCAGTACTTC	CASSWTIPRVEQYF
TRBV7-2	NA	TRBJ1-2	NA	TGTGCCACTACAAGCTCGGGGGGCTACACCTTC	CATTSSGGYTF
TRBV7-3	NA	TRBJ1-5	TRBD1	TGTGCCAGCAGCCGCGGACAGGGTGAGCCCCAGCATTTT	CASSRGQGEPQHF
TRBV3-1/TRBV3-2	few	TRBJ2-3	NA	TGTGCCAGCAGCCCCCTCGAGGCCGCAGATACGCAGTATTTT	CASSPLEAADTQYF
TRBV28	NA	TRBJ1-2	NA	TGTGCCAGCAGTTTACGGGATTTTGGTGGCTACACCTTC	CASSLRDFGGYTF
TRBV24-1	NA	TRBJ2-3	TRBD2	TGTGCCACCAGTGATAATTTAGAGGCTAGCGGGGGTGCAGATACGCAGTATTTT	CATSDNLEASGGADTQYF
TRBV28	once	TRBJ1-5	NA	TGTGCCAGCAGTTTGGGGGGCGTTCAGCCCCAGCATTTT	CASSLGGVQPQHF
TRBV7-9	once	TRBJ2-3	TRBD1	TGTGCCAGCAGCTTGACAGGGGGTAGGTGGACAGATACGCAGTATTTT	CASSLTGGRWTDTQYF
TRBV6-2/TRBV6-3	NA	TRBJ2-7	TRBD2	TGTGCCAGCAGTCACGAGGCGGGGGAACTTACCGGGCAGTACTTC	CASSHEAGELTGQYF
TRBV24-1	NA	TRBJ2-5	TRBD1	TGTGCCACCAGTACAGGGGCTAGGGCTGAGGAGACCCAGTACTTC	CATSTGARAEETQYF
TRBV27	few	TRBJ2-2	TRBD2	TGTGCCAGCTTAGCGGGGGCCCCACCCGGGGAGCTGTTTTTT	CASLAGAPPGELFF
TRBV5-4	NA	TRBJ1-3	NA	TGTGCCAGCAGCCCCCAAGCAGGGAACTCTGGAAACACCATATATTTT	CASSPQAGNSGNTIYF
TRBV9	NA	TRBJ2-7	TRBD2	TGTGCCAGCAGCCCCCGGGGGGGCTACGAGCAGTACTTC	CASSPRGGYEQYF
TRBV30	NA	TRBJ1-2	NA	TGTGCCTGGAGCCCCCTTGGGTACTATGGCTACACCTTC	CAWSPLGYYGYTF
TRBV5-6	NA	TRBJ2-7	NA	TGTGCCAGCAGCAGTGACCGGTACTACGAGCAGTACTTC	CASSSDRYYEQYF